These 21 T cell receptor beta chains were all obtained from the same sample, sequenced in a study of early stage breast cancer tumors. Sequenced by immunoSEQ multiplex PCR; TCRdb stores in-frame clones only, minus some. Of some 47,000 clones listed, 65% to 90% are singletons. The material sequenced was blood. All receptors come from a person aged 50-59 years with breast cancer.

This chain connects TRBV7-6 to TRBJ2-7; perhaps TRBD1 as D (6 bases). The germline V and J ends were trimmed by 3 bases and 2 bases, with 14 bases remaining between them. The CDR3 length is 15 residues. Germline V gives CDR1 SGHVS, CDR2 FNYEAQ. CDR3 in amino acids: CASSFVDRDTYEQYF. CDR3 nucleotides: TGTGCCAGCAGCTTTGTCGATCGGGACACCTACGAGCAGTACTTC.

The V and J genes are TRBV27 and TRBJ2-1; D perhaps matches TRBD2 (6 bases). The germline gives CDR1 MNHEY, CDR2 SMNVEV (reference sequence). Trimming pared 11 bases from V and 4 bases from J, leaving 15 bases between. CDR3 length: 13 amino acids. The CDR3 DNA reads TGTGCCTCCCGATTCAGCGGGTACAATGAGCAGTTCTTC. This codes for CASRFSGYNEQFF.

The gene calls are TRBV4-2 and TRBJ2-1; 8 bases are shared with TRBD2. Trimming took 0 bases from V and 10 from J; bases not matched to a gene: 14. The CDR3 covers 17 residues. Germline loops: CDR1 LGHNA, CDR2 YNFKEQ. CDR3 amino acids: CASSQDPTGTSPWEQFF. The CDR3 region has the DNA TGTGCCAGCAGCCAAGATCCGACGGGGACTAGTCCTTGGGAGCAGTTCTTC.

In this sample, this clone is medium-sized (0.01 to 0.1%). This chain joins TRBV19 and TRBJ1-1; 8 bases line up with TRBD1. Germline V gives CDR1 LNHDA, CDR2 SQIVND (reference sequence). J gave up 11 bases and V 0 bases, and 8 bases lay outside the gene matches. CDR3 size: 14 residues. The CDR3 DNA is TGTGCCAGTAGTATAGAGGCAGGGGGCGGATCGGCTTTCTTT. As protein: CASSIEAGGGSAFF.

The chain uses TRBV6-5 and TRBJ2-2; D is unclear. CDR1 and CDR2 (germline): MNHEY, SVGAGI. CDR3 length equals 12 residues. V lost 6 bases to trimming and J lost 7 bases, with 9 bases between them. The CDR3 spells CASRPSGGELFF. The CDR3 region has the DNA TGTGCCAGCAGACCCTCAGGCGGGGAGCTGTTTTTT.

V and J are TRBV19 and TRBJ1-4; TRBD1 aligns across 8 bases. V shed 6 bases, J shed 4 bases, and the junction held 10 bases outside the gene matches. Germline V gives CDR1 LNHDA, CDR2 SQIVND (reference sequence). The CDR3 totals 16 residues. DNA of the CDR3: TGTGCCAGTAGGCATCCCGTACAGGGGGGTAATGAAAAACTGTTTTTT. Translation: CASRHPVQGGNEKLFF.

This clone was counted a few times. The genes are TRBV2 and TRBJ1-2, with a weak D call TRBD1 (5 bases). Trimming removed 1 base at V and 4 bases at J, with 7 bases between. Germline loops: CDR1 SNHLY, CDR2 FYNNEI. The CDR3 spans 13 residues. The DNA of the CDR3 is TGTGCCAGCAGTGAAGGGGGCGTCTATGGCTACACCTTC. Translated: CASSEGGVYGYTF.

This clone was recorded once. This rearrangement joins TRBV18 to TRBJ2-3; 7 nucleotides match TRBD1. Germline V lookup: CDR1 KGHSH, CDR2 LQKENI. J gave up 2 bases and V 3 bases, and 5 bases lay outside the gene matches. This CDR3 has 15 amino acids. The CDR3 sequence is CASSPRTGHTDTQYF. CDR3 nucleotide sequence: TGTGCCAGCTCACCGCGGACAGGACACACAGATACGCAGTATTTT.

The genes are TRBV7-9 and TRBJ2-5; D may match TRBD1 or TRBD2 (5 bases each). V was trimmed by 3 bases and J by 5 bases, leaving 13 bases between them. This CDR3 is built from 14 residues. CDR1 and CDR2 (germline): SEHNR, FQNEAQ (reference sequence). DNA for the CDR3: TGTGCCAGCAGCTTTTGGGACCTGAAGGAGACCCAGTACTTC. Residues: CASSFWDLKETQYF.

This clone counts as medium-sized (0.01 to 0.1%). The chain couples TRBV6-6 to TRBJ2-1, with 11 bases aligning to TRBD2. The CDR3 totals 14 residues. The junction had 7 bases not matched to a gene; V was cut back by 8 bases and J by 7 bases. Germline CDR1 is MNHNY and CDR2 is SVGAGI (reference sequence). Written as DNA, the CDR3 is TGTGCCAGCGTTAGCGGGGGGGCTTCAAATGAGCAGTTCTTC. Amino acids: CASVSGGASNEQFF.

This chain connects TRBV11-3 to TRBJ2-1; possible D gene TRBD1, 5 bases. The V and J ends lost 3 bases and 3 bases respectively, with 12 bases between them. Germline V lookup: CDR1 SGHNT, CDR2 YENEEA. This CDR3 is 15 amino acids long. This CDR3 is CASSFLSDSYNEQFF. The CDR3 DNA reads TGTGCCAGCAGCTTCCTTAGTGACAGCTACAATGAGCAGTTCTTC.

The chain couples TRBV11-2 to TRBJ2-5; 8 bases match TRBD1. Germline V gene data show CDR1 as SGHAT and CDR2 as FQNNGV. This CDR3 is 15 amino acids long. The junction had 4 bases not matched to a gene; V was cut back by 0 bases and J by 4 bases. CDR3 sequence reads: CASSLEGQERETQYF. The CDR3, as DNA: TGTGCCAGCAGCTTAGAGGGACAGGAGAGAGAGACCCAGTACTTC.

This chain uses TRBV12-5 with TRBJ1-2; D might be TRBD1 (5 bases). CDR3 length equals 12 residues. CDR1 is LGHNT, CDR2 FRNRAP, per germline. The V end lost 8 bases, the J end lost 4 bases, and 11 bases lay between the germline ends. The DNA of the CDR3 is TGTGCTAGTTGGGGGGGATTCTATGGCTACACCTTC. Protein: CASWGGFYGYTF.

The V gene is TRBV6-1, the J gene TRBJ1-4; D remains ambiguous. The germline gives CDR1 MNHNS, CDR2 SASEGT. V was cut by 3 bases and J by 7 bases, with 15 bases left in between. CDR3 length: 15 amino acids. The CDR3: CASSDGNRRSEKLFF. CDR3 bases: TGTGCCAGCAGTGACGGGAACAGAAGATCTGAAAAACTGTTTTTT.

This sequence joins TRBV10-2 and TRBJ2-3; 9 bases match TRBD1. Germline CDR1 WSHSY, CDR2 SAAADI. With 5 bases clipped from V and 5 bases from J, the junction kept 8 bases outside the gene matches. This CDR3 region has 15 residues. CDR3 sequence: CASSRNRGLGDTQYF. DNA for the CDR3: TGCGCCAGCAGTAGAAACAGGGGGCTAGGAGATACGCAGTATTTT.

In this sample, this clone turned up once. The chain joins TRBV6-5 to TRBJ1-2, with TRBD1 identical over 8 bases. The CDR3 totals 12 residues. V dropped 6 bases and J dropped 4; count of bases not matched to a gene: 1. Per the germline V gene, CDR1 is MNHEY and CDR2 is SVGAGI. The CDR3 region is CASRDRVYGYTF. The DNA for the CDR3 is TGTGCCAGCAGGGACAGGGTCTATGGCTACACCTTC.

CDR3 amino acids: CAPQAGGTGELFF. The CDR3, as DNA: TGTGCCCCTCAAGCAGGGGGTACCGGGGAGCTGTTTTTT. The chain carries TRBV7-9 and TRBJ2-2; 7 bases align to TRBD1. Germline V gene lookup returns CDR1 SEHNR and CDR2 FQNEAQ (reference sequence). CDR3 size: 13 residues. Losses at the gene ends were 11 bases for V and 5 bases for J; bases not matched to a gene: 8.

The chain links TRBV7-2 to TRBJ1-6; a weak D match, TRBD1 (5 bases). The length of the CDR3 is 16 residues. CDR1 is SGHTA, CDR2 FQGNSA, per germline. Trimming left V 5 bases short and J 3 bases short, with 14 bases between. CDR3 in DNA: TGTGCCAGCAGCCCCGCCCCACAGGTCTATAATTCACCCCTCCACTTT. This codes for CASSPAPQVYNSPLHF.

V is TRBV5-1 and J is TRBJ1-1; TRBD1 matches 8 bases. Germline V gene data show CDR1 as SGHRS and CDR2 as YFSETQ. J lost 3 bases, V lost 3 bases, and 4 bases had no gene match. This CDR3 has 14 amino acids. CDR3 amino acids: CASSSLDRDTEAFF. CDR3 nucleotide sequence: TGCGCCAGCAGCTCACTGGACAGGGACACTGAAGCTTTCTTT.

This chain links TRBV10-3 with TRBJ2-7, with a tentative D call TRBD1 (6 bases). Germline assignment: CDR1 ENHRY and CDR2 SYGVKD. CDR3 size: 18 residues. Deletions cut 0 bases from V and 3 bases from J, with 21 bases between. In DNA, the CDR3 is TGTGCCATCAGTGAGTCGACCGGACAGCCCGGGACCTACTACGAGCAGTACTTC. Protein sequence: CAISESTGQPGTYYEQYF.

The chain couples TRBV19 to TRBJ1-3, with a weak D call TRBD1 (5 bases). The V gene lost 0 bases and the J gene lost 2 bases, with 14 bases spanning the gap. Germline V gene sequence: CDR1 LNHDA, CDR2 SQIVND (reference sequence). This CDR3 spans 17 amino acids. The chain's CDR3 is CASSIDPGLRPGNTIYF. The CDR3 DNA reads as TGTGCCAGTAGTATAGACCCGGGACTCAGGCCTGGAAACACCATATATTTT.